This T cell receptor (beta chain) comes out of a study of CD8 T cells in Susac syndrome. The patients who served as multiple sclerosis controls were treatment-naive and had stable or active relapsing-remitting disease that fulfilled the revised McDonald criteria. Both CD4+ and CD8+ T cells were negatively isolated, and TEMRA cells underwent FACS enrichment. RNA was extracted with the RNeasy kit, and a quantity of about 0.45 to 1 ug was reverse transcribed using random hexamers. TCRdb ran MiXCR on the immunoSEQ multiplex PCR reads and lists one entry per CDR3 protein. The sample consists of 100,000 to 150,000 distinct CDR3 sequences, 80% of them appearing once. The TCR sequence derives from a human donor with multiple sclerosis. Sequenced input: CD8+ T cells from PBMCs.

CDR3 DNA: TGTGCCAGCACCCAAGACAGCTCCTACAATGAGCAGTTCTTC. It translates to CASTQDSSYNEQFF. The chain recombines TRBV2 with TRBJ2-1; D may be TRBD1 (5 bases). CDR1 SNHLY and CDR2 FYNNEI come from the germline V gene. Trimming took 7 bases from V and 0 from J, leaving 10 bases between them. The CDR3 extends over 14 amino acids. Supplemented by reference TRBV2 and TRBJ2-1, the full variable domain reads EPEVTQTPSHQVTQMGQEVILRCVPISNHLYFYWYRQILGQKVEFLVSFYNNEISEKSEIFDDQFSVERPDGSNFTLKIRSTKLEDSAMYFCASTQDSSYNEQFFGPGTRLTVL.